This is a list of T cell receptor beta chains from one sample in a study of technical replicates of blood from a few donors. Libraries were prepared by immunoSEQ multiplex PCR; TCRdb keeps only in-frame clonotypes and omits some of them. The sample has 80,000 or so clones, 94% seen once; the top ten hold 0.38%. Material for sequencing was T cells isolated from PBMCs. All receptors derive from a human donor in good health. The CDR3 runs from the conserved cysteine through the conserved F or W. D genes are given only for firm matches. Clone size is shown for a subset of rows, as once, few, many or a class of expanded clone.

V: TRBV25-1
size: NA
D: NA
J: TRBJ1-1
DNA: TGTGCCAGCAGTTACAGGGCTATCGGCACTGAAGCTTTCTTT
CDR3: CASSYRAIGTEAFF

V: TRBV28
size: NA
D: NA
J: TRBJ2-7
DNA: TGTGCCAGCGACACACGTTGGACAGAACTTTACGAGCAGTACTTC
CDR3: CASDTRWTELYEQYF

V: TRBV19
size: NA
D: TRBD2
J: TRBJ2-1
DNA: TGTGCCAGTAGTATCGGGGTAGCGGGAGGCCTTCAGTTCTTC
CDR3: CASSIGVAGGLQFF

V: TRBV12-5
size: NA
D: TRBD2
J: TRBJ2-7
DNA: TGTGCTAGTGGTTTGTTTAGCGGGAGGGCAGGCGAGCAGTACTTC
CDR3: CASGLFSGRAGEQYF

V: TRBV18
size: once
D: NA
J: TRBJ2-7
DNA: TGTGCCAGCTCACCACCGACCGGGAGCTCCTACGAGCAGTACTTC
CDR3: CASSPPTGSSYEQYF

V: TRBV27
size: NA
D: NA
J: TRBJ1-1
DNA: TGTGCCAGCAGTGCTACAGGGATGAACACTGAAGCTTTCTTT
CDR3: CASSATGMNTEAFF

V: TRBV9
size: NA
D: NA
J: TRBJ2-3
DNA: TGTGCCAGCAGCGTAGGGGCGCGCCCAGATACGCAGTATTTT
CDR3: CASSVGARPDTQYF

V: TRBV2
size: NA
D: TRBD1
J: TRBJ2-7
DNA: TGTGCCGGCCGGGACAGTCTTTACGAGCAGTACTTC
CDR3: CAGRDSLYEQYF

V: TRBV21-1
size: NA
D: NA
J: TRBJ2-4
DNA: TGTGCCAGCAGCCGCCGGGACAATTTAGCCAAAAACATTCAGTACTTC
CDR3: CASSRRDNLAKNIQYF

V: TRBV29-1
size: NA
D: TRBD1
J: TRBJ1-1
DNA: TGCAGCGTGCTAACAGGGGACTACACTGAAGCTTTCTTT
CDR3: CSVLTGDYTEAFF

V: TRBV19
size: NA
D: TRBD2
J: TRBJ2-3
DNA: TGTGCCACCAGAGAGGCGGGAGCGGTAGATACGCAGTATTTT
CDR3: CATREAGAVDTQYF

V: TRBV9
size: NA
D: NA
J: TRBJ2-2
DNA: TGTGCCAGCAGCGTCAAAGCGGCGAACACCGGGGAGCTGTTTTTT
CDR3: CASSVKAANTGELFF

V: TRBV11-3
size: NA
D: NA
J: TRBJ1-3
DNA: TGTGCCAGCAGCTTCGCAGGCGCCTCTGGAAACACCATATATTTT
CDR3: CASSFAGASGNTIYF

V: TRBV9
size: NA
D: NA
J: TRBJ2-3
DNA: TGTGCCAGCAGCGTAGAGGGACATCTAGCAGATACGCAGTATTTT
CDR3: CASSVEGHLADTQYF

V: TRBV5-4
size: NA
D: TRBD1
J: TRBJ1-2
DNA: TGTGCCAGCAGCCCACAGGGGAAGCTTATTAGTGGAACCTATGGCTACACCTTC
CDR3: CASSPQGKLISGTYGYTF

V: TRBV27
size: NA
D: NA
J: TRBJ2-7
DNA: TGTGCCAGCAGTTTTGCGGGGATAACCTACGAGCAGTACTTC
CDR3: CASSFAGITYEQYF

V: TRBV4-1
size: NA
D: TRBD2
J: TRBJ2-3
DNA: TGCGCCAGCAGCCAAGTACAAGGGAGGGACACAGATACGCAGTATTTT
CDR3: CASSQVQGRDTDTQYF

V: TRBV9
size: NA
D: NA
J: TRBJ1-2
DNA: TGTGCCAGCAGAGAAACAGGCCCGTTTTATGGCTACACCTTC
CDR3: CASRETGPFYGYTF

V: TRBV6-5
size: NA
D: NA
J: TRBJ1-1
DNA: TGTGCCAGCAGTGTGGGCCCTGTTTCTGAAGCTTTCTTT
CDR3: CASSVGPVSEAFF

V: TRBV11-3
size: NA
D: TRBD1
J: TRBJ2-1
DNA: TGTGCCAGCAGCAAACAGGGGACATACAATGAGCAGTTCTTC
CDR3: CASSKQGTYNEQFF

V: TRBV7-2
size: NA
D: TRBD1
J: TRBJ2-2
DNA: TGTGCCAGCAGCCCCAGGACAGGATCCACCGGGGAGCTGTTTTTT
CDR3: CASSPRTGSTGELFF

V: TRBV11-2
size: NA
D: TRBD1
J: TRBJ1-1
DNA: TGTGCCAGCAGCTTCGCAGGGGGCGGAGGCACTGAAGCTTTCTTT
CDR3: CASSFAGGGGTEAFF

V: TRBV7-2
size: NA
D: NA
J: TRBJ2-7
DNA: TGTGCCAGCAGCTCGGTTCCCGGGTTAAACGAGCAGTACTTC
CDR3: CASSSVPGLNEQYF

V: TRBV5-8
size: NA
D: TRBD2
J: TRBJ2-3
DNA: TGTGCCAGCAGCTCAGGACTAGCGGGAGTGGGGGATACGCAGTATTTT
CDR3: CASSSGLAGVGDTQYF

V: TRBV7-3
size: NA
D: TRBD1
J: TRBJ1-1
DNA: TGTGCCAGCACCCGGGACAGGGGGACTGAAGCTTTCTTT
CDR3: CASTRDRGTEAFF

V: TRBV28
size: few
D: TRBD1
J: TRBJ1-1
DNA: TGTGCCAGCACCATGGACAGGGCGGGCACTGAAGCTTTCTTT
CDR3: CASTMDRAGTEAFF

V: TRBV7-6
size: NA
D: NA
J: TRBJ2-7
DNA: TGTGCCAGCAGCCGAGGCCAGACTAGTTTCGAGCAGTACTTC
CDR3: CASSRGQTSFEQYF

V: TRBV18
size: once
D: NA
J: TRBJ2-2
DNA: TGTGCCAGCTCACCTCCTTCTAGAGAAAACACCGGGGAGCTGTTTTTT
CDR3: CASSPPSRENTGELFF

V: TRBV9
size: NA
D: NA
J: TRBJ2-7
DNA: TGTGCCAGCAGCCTGATAGGGGCTTCCTACGAGCAGTACTTC
CDR3: CASSLIGASYEQYF

V: TRBV4-1
size: NA
D: NA
J: TRBJ2-1
DNA: TGCGCCAGCAGCCAGGGGCCCAGTACCAGCTCCTACAATGAGCAGTTCTTC
CDR3: CASSQGPSTSSYNEQFF

V: TRBV5-1
size: NA
D: NA
J: TRBJ2-1
DNA: TGCGCCAGCAGCTTAACGGGAGTAGAATACAATGAGCAGTTCTTC
CDR3: CASSLTGVEYNEQFF

V: TRBV27
size: NA
D: NA
J: TRBJ1-1
DNA: TGTGCCAGCAGTTTATACGGCGGAACAAACACTGAAGCTTTCTTT
CDR3: CASSLYGGTNTEAFF

V: TRBV7-6
size: NA
D: NA
J: TRBJ2-5
DNA: TGTGCCAGCAGCTCACGGGAGTACCAAGAGACCCAGTACTTC
CDR3: CASSSREYQETQYF

V: TRBV18
size: NA
D: NA
J: TRBJ1-1
DNA: TGTGCCAGCTCACCCCCTATGGGCTCGAACACTGAAGCTTTCTTT
CDR3: CASSPPMGSNTEAFF

V: TRBV28
size: NA
D: NA
J: TRBJ1-2
DNA: TGTGCCAGCAGTTTACGGGGACTAGACTATGGCTACACCTTC
CDR3: CASSLRGLDYGYTF

V: TRBV5-1
size: NA
D: TRBD1
J: TRBJ2-5
DNA: TGCGCCAGCAGTTCGCGGACAGGGCAAGAGACCCAGTACTTC
CDR3: CASSSRTGQETQYF

V: TRBV19
size: once
D: TRBD1
J: TRBJ2-7
DNA: TGTGCCAGTAGTGGGACAGTTACTGAATACGAGCAGTACTTC
CDR3: CASSGTVTEYEQYF

V: TRBV5-1
size: NA
D: TRBD1
J: TRBJ2-4
DNA: TGCGCCAGCAGCTTGGTACAGGGGATGAACATTCAGTACTTC
CDR3: CASSLVQGMNIQYF

V: TRBV9
size: NA
D: TRBD1
J: TRBJ2-7
DNA: TGTGCCAGCAGCGGGGGACAGGGTTTCTACGAGCAGTACTTC
CDR3: CASSGGQGFYEQYF

V: TRBV18
size: NA
D: TRBD1
J: TRBJ2-3
DNA: TGTGCCAGCTCACCAGCGACAGGGCCCACAGATACGCAGTATTTT
CDR3: CASSPATGPTDTQYF

V: TRBV7-6
size: NA
D: NA
J: TRBJ2-7
DNA: TGTGCCAGCAGCTTCTTAGATCTCGAGCAGTACTTC
CDR3: CASSFLDLEQYF

V: TRBV6-1
size: NA
D: NA
J: TRBJ2-5
DNA: TGTGCCAGCAGTGGCTTAGAGGGCGAGGAGACCCAGTACTTC
CDR3: CASSGLEGEETQYF

V: TRBV11-2
size: NA
D: TRBD1
J: TRBJ2-1
DNA: TGTGCCAGCAGCTTTTTTAAGGGGGCTGGGAATGAGCAGTTCTTC
CDR3: CASSFFKGAGNEQFF

V: TRBV10-2
size: NA
D: NA
J: TRBJ2-2
DNA: TGCGCCAGCAGTGAGTCGCAACACCCGAACACCGGGGAGCTGTTTTTT
CDR3: CASSESQHPNTGELFF